Shown below are 9 T cell receptor beta chains from a single sample sequenced in a study of OX40 agonist ivuxolimab in advanced cancers. TCRdb's copy holds only in-frame clones and misses some; the assay was immunoSEQ multiplex PCR. The repertoire holds over 80,000 clones, with around 87% as singletons. The sample here was CD4+ or CD8+ T cells sorted from blood, taken in a trial of the OX40 agonist ivuxolimab. Receptors were obtained from an adult with an advanced solid tumor such as melanoma, head and neck, liver or kidney cancer.

J is TRBJ2-2 and V is TRBV2, with 9 positions matching TRBD2. The CDR3 covers 14 residues. From germline, CDR1 is SNHLY and CDR2 FYNNEI. V lost 7 bases to trimming and J lost 4 bases; unmatched junction nucleotides: 4. The CDR3 region is CASMLAGITGELFF. CDR3 bases: TGTGCCAGCATGCTAGCGGGAATCACCGGGGAGCTGTTTTTT.

The rearrangement links TRBV7-3 to TRBJ2-2; 8 nucleotides agree with TRBD2. Germline V gene lookup returns CDR1 SGHTA and CDR2 FQGTGA. V gave up 5 bases and J gave up 2 bases; unmatched junction bases: 7. This CDR3 spans 16 amino acids. CDR3 in DNA: TGTGCCAGCAGCCGTCGGACTAGCTTTAACACCGGGGAGCTGTTTTTT. Encoded protein: CASSRRTSFNTGELFF.

V is TRBV30 and J is TRBJ2-5; D gene unclear. This CDR3 region has 14 residues. Trimming pared 0 bases from V and 5 bases from J, leaving 13 bases between. Germline CDR1 and CDR2: GTSNPN and SVGIG (reference sequence). CDR3 sequence (DNA): TGTGCCTGGAGTGTAGCTTCCGTCAGCGAGACCCAGTACTTC. Amino acids: CAWSVASVSETQYF.

The V call is TRBV5-4, the J call TRBJ2-1; D remains unclear. The CDR3 consists of 16 residues. From germline, CDR1 is SGHNT and CDR2 YYREEE (reference sequence). V lost 2 bases and J 0 bases, leaving 12 bases between the germline ends. The CDR3 region has the DNA TGTGCCAGCAGCTTTGCCGGCGGAAGCTCCTACAATGAGCAGTTCTTC. Translating it yields CASSFAGGSSYNEQFF. Full variable domain (rest looked up from reference TRBV5-4 and TRBJ2-1): ETGVTQSPTHLIKTRGQQVTLRCSSQSGHNTVSWYQQALGQGPQFIFQYYREEENGRGNFPPRFSGLQFPNYSSELNVNALELDDSALYLCASSFAGGSSYNEQFFGPGTRLTVL.

V and J are TRBV19 and TRBJ2-3; D remains ambiguous. The CDR3 consists of 13 residues. V was pared by 3 bases and J by 1 base, with 5 bases between. The germline CDR1 and CDR2 sequences are LNHDA and SQIVND (reference sequence). The DNA of the CDR3 is TGTGCCAGTAGTATCCGGGGCACAGATACGCAGTATTTT. This codes for CASSIRGTDTQYF.

The V and J genes are TRBV6-1 and TRBJ2-7, with unresolved D. The V end lost 4 bases, the J end lost 2 bases, and 6 bases lay between the germline ends. Per germline, CDR1 MNHNS and CDR2 SASEGT. This CDR3 comprises 12 residues. CDR3 nucleotide sequence: TGTGCCAGCAGTGTGGGAACCTACGAGCAGTACTTC. Translating gives CASSVGTYEQYF.

The chain carries TRBV5-1 and TRBJ2-5; D call uncertain. Germline V gene data show CDR1 as SGHRS and CDR2 as YFSETQ. CDR3 length: 15 residues. V lost 3 bases, J lost 3 bases, and 15 bases lay in between. CDR3 amino acids: CASSSLMGLEETQYF. The CDR3, as DNA: TGCGCCAGCAGCTCCCTTATGGGTTTAGAAGAGACCCAGTACTTC.

The chain recombines TRBV15 with TRBJ2-2; the D is unclear. Trimming cost V 0 bases and J 1 base, with 6 bases left between them. Germline CDR1 LNHNV, CDR2 YYDKDF (reference sequence). The CDR3 consists of 15 residues. The CDR3 region is CATSRDWGNTGELFF. CDR3 nucleotide sequence: TGTGCCACCAGCAGAGATTGGGGGAACACCGGGGAGCTGTTTTTT.

The chain recombines TRBV29-1 with TRBJ2-5; possible D gene TRBD2, 6 bases. The length of the CDR3 is 12 residues. Germline loops: CDR1 SQVTM, CDR2 ANQGSEA. The V gene lost 6 bases and the J gene lost 7 bases, with 15 bases spanning the gap. CDR3 protein: CSVALASGTQYF. CDR3 DNA: TGCAGCGTCGCACTAGCTTCGGGGACCCAGTACTTC.